The clone carrying this TCR beta chain was seen at least ten times. Its target is unknown. One entry per CDR3 protein results from TCRdb running MiXCR on the 5' RACE reads. The repertoire includes a few hundred thousand distinct CDR3 sequences, less than 9.5% of them detected once, and approximately 23% sits in the top ten. The data originate from a study of T-cell memory formation after mild COVID-19. Study-wide results and limits: Clones contracting day 15 to 85 were balanced CD4/CD8; later expanders leaned CD4+. Prior to infection, memory already included some responding clones, suggesting cross-reactive memory joined.

Germline V lookup: CDR1 MGHRA, CDR2 YSYEKL. V gave up 0 bases and J gave up 7 bases, with 6 bases separating them. The CDR3 has 13 amino acids. Sequenced input: PBMCs or a T cell subset sorted from them (not recorded which). The receptor was derived from a man aged 18 to 29 who had mild COVID-19 (a few samples of this study predate the infection). Cell type and time point are not known. The chain joins TRBV4-1 to TRBJ2-2, with D hard to call. The chain's CDR3 is CASSQDPIGELFF. In DNA form, the CDR3 reads TGCGCCAGCAGCCAAGACCCGATCGGGGAGCTGTTTTTT.